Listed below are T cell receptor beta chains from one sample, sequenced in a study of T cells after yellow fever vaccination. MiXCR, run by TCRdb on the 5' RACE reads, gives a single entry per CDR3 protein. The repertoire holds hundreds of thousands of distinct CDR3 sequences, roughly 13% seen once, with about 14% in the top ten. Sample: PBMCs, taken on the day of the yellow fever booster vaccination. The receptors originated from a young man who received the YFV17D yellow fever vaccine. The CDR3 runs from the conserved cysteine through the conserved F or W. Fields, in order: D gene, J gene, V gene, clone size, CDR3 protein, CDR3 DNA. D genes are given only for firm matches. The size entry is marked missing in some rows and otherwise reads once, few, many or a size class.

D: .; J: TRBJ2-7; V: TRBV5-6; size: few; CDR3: CASSMTNYEQYF; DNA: TGTGCCAGCAGCATGACCAACTACGAGCAGTACTTC
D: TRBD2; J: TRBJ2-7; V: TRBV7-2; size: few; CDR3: CASSLAGGQNEQYF; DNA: TGTGCCAGCAGCTTAGCGGGAGGGCAAAACGAGCAGTACTTC
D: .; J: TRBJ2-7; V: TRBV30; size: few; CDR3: CAWSLGGWEQYF; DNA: TGTGCCTGGAGTTTGGGTGGATGGGAGCAGTACTTC
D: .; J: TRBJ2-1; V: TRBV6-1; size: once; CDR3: CASSVRGLTYSEQFF; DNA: TGTGCCAGCAGCGTCCGCGGGTTGACCTACAGTGAGCAGTTCTTC
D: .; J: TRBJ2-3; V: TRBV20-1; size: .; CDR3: CTGQRDQDTQYF; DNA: TGCACCGGACAGAGAGACCAAGATACGCAGTATTTT
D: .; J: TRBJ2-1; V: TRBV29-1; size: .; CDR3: CSVELPANNEQFF; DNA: TGCAGCGTTGAACTCCCTGCCAACAATGAGCAGTTCTTC
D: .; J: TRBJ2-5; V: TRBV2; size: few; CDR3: CASSESGWERQETQYF; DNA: TGTGCCAGCAGTGAATCGGGGTGGGAGAGACAAGAGACCCAGTACTTC
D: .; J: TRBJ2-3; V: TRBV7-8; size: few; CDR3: CASSLFSVRANTDTQYF; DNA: TGTGCCAGCAGCTTGTTTTCTGTCAGGGCGAACACAGATACGCAGTATTTT
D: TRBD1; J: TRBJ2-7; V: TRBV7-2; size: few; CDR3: CASSATGGATYEQYF; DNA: TGTGCCAGCAGCGCTACAGGGGGCGCGACCTACGAGCAGTACTTC
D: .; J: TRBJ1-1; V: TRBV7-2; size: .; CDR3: CASSPSGWAEAFF; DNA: TGTGCCAGCAGCCCCAGCGGGTGGGCTGAAGCTTTCTTT
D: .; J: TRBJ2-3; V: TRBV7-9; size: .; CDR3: CASSWLADTQYF; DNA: TGTGCCAGCAGCTGGTTAGCGGATACGCAGTATTTT
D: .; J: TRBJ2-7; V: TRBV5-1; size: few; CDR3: CASSLAHKPYEQYF; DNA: TGCGCCAGCAGCTTGGCGCACAAGCCGTACGAGCAGTACTTC
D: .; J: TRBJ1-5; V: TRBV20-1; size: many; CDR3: CSARHRVSGPQHF; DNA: TGCAGTGCTCGACACAGGGTCTCGGGGCCCCAGCATTTT